Each of the 9 T cell receptor beta chains below was sequenced from the same sample in a study of T cells after yellow fever vaccination. TCRdb redid the calling of the 5' RACE reads with MiXCR, one entry per CDR3 protein. Altogether some 290,000 distinct CDR3 sequences are present, about 10% being singletons, with the ten largest covering roughly 3%. The source material was CD4+ T cells sorted from PBMCs, sampled 45 days after the yellow fever booster vaccination. The receptors here all came from a man between 18 and 29 years old who received the YFV17D yellow fever vaccine.

V usage is TRBV24-1 and J usage is TRBJ1-2; D unclear. CDR1 is KGHDR, CDR2 SFDVKD, per germline. The CDR3 is 12 residues long. V shed 3 bases and J shed 3 bases, with 4 bases lying between them. This CDR3 reads CATSDPHYGYTF. The CDR3 DNA follows: TGTGCCACCAGTGATCCGCACTATGGCTACACCTTC.

The genes are TRBV12-3 or TRBV12-4 and TRBJ2-1, with a weak D call TRBD2 (6 bases). The CDR3 runs 13 residues. Deletions cut 3 bases from V and 7 bases from J, with 10 bases between. For the CDR3, the DNA is TGTGCCAGCAGTTTCGGGGGTAGAAATGAGCAGTTCTTC. Amino acid sequence: CASSFGGRNEQFF.

The rearrangement links TRBV7-2 to TRBJ2-3; possible D gene TRBD2, 7 bases. CDR1 is SGHTA, CDR2 FQGNSA, per germline. This CDR3 region has 14 residues. V was shortened by 5 bases and J by 9 bases, with 18 bases between the two germline ends. DNA for the CDR3: TGTGCCAGCAGCCTTGATACAGGGAGGGGAACGCAGTATTTT. Translation gives CASSLDTGRGTQYF.

The chain joins TRBV6-5 to TRBJ2-6, with TRBD2 as a possible D gene (5 bases). The V end lost 2 bases, the J end lost 0 bases, and 5 bases lay between the germline ends. In germline, CDR1 is MNHEY, CDR2 SVGAGI. CDR3 size: 15 residues. CDR3 loop: CASSYAGSGANVLTF. For the CDR3, the DNA is TGTGCCAGCAGTTACGCGGGCTCTGGGGCCAACGTCCTGACTTTC.

There are many counts of this clonotype. J is TRBJ1-1 and V is TRBV11-2, with D perhaps TRBD1 (5 bases). The CDR3 covers 19 residues. V lost 1 base to trimming and J lost 1 base, with 22 bases between them. Germline V gives CDR1 SGHAT, CDR2 FQNNGV. The CDR3 DNA reads as TGTGCCAGCAGCTTAGTTCCCGCGCGGGGACGGTTAAAGAACACTGAAGCTTTCTTT. This gives the protein CASSLVPARGRLKNTEAFF. The variable domain in full, with the rest retrieved from reference TRBV11-2 and TRBJ1-1, is EAGVAQSPRYKIIEKRQSVAFWCNPISGHATLYWYQQILGQGPKLLIQFQNNGVVDDSQLPKDRFSAERLKGVDSTLKIQPAKLEDSAVYLCASSLVPARGRLKNTEAFFGQGTRLTVV.

The chain combines TRBV7-7 with TRBJ2-5, with D perhaps TRBD2 (6 bases). This CDR3 region has 14 residues. From germline, CDR1 is SSHAT and CDR2 FNYEAQ (reference sequence). The germline V and J ends were trimmed by 5 bases and 8 bases, with 18 bases remaining between them. The CDR3 spells CASSVQFAEGTQYF. The CDR3 DNA reads TGTGCCAGCAGCGTACAATTCGCGGAGGGAACCCAGTACTTC.

This clonotype was detected many times. V usage is TRBV7-2 and J usage is TRBJ1-6, with D perhaps matching TRBD1 (5 bases). CDR1 and CDR2 from the germline V gene are SGHTA and FQGNSA. This CDR3 contains 15 residues. Trimming removed 5 bases from V and 7 bases from J, with 15 bases in between. The CDR3 spells CASSSVGWDNSPLHF. DNA of the CDR3: TGTGCCAGCAGCAGCGTTGGGTGGGACAATTCACCCCTCCACTTT.

In this sample, this clonotype turned up a few times. The chain joins TRBV12-3 or TRBV12-4 to TRBJ1-2, with 8 bases that match TRBD1. Losses at the gene ends were 6 bases for V and 3 bases for J; bases not matched to a gene: 6. This CDR3 contains 14 residues. CDR3 sequence (DNA): TGTGCCAGCAGACAGGGGGAGGACGACTATGGCTACACCTTC. This sequence encodes CASRQGEDDYGYTF.

The sample holds many counts of this clonotype. V and J are TRBV3-1 and TRBJ2-5; tentative D call: TRBD2 (6 bases). Germline V gene data show CDR1 as LGHDT and CDR2 as YNNKEL (reference sequence). The V and J ends lost 3 bases and 5 bases respectively, with 13 bases between them. The CDR3 covers 14 residues. CDR3 in DNA: TGTGCCAGCAGCCAGTCGGAGGGGCGTGAGACCCAGTACTTC. This encodes CASSQSEGRETQYF.